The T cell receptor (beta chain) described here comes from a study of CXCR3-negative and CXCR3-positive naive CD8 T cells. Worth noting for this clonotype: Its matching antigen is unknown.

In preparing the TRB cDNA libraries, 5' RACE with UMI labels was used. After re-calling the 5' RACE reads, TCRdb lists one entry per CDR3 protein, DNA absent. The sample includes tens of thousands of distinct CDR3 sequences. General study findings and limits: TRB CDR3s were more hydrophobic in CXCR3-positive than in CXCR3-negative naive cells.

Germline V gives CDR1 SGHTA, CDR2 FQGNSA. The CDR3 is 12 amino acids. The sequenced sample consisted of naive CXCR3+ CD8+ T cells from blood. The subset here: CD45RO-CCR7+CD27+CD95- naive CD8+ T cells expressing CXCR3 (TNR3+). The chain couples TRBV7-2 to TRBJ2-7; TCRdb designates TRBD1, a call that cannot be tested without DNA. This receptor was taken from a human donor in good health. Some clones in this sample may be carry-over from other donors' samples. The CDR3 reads CASSLTGYEQYF.